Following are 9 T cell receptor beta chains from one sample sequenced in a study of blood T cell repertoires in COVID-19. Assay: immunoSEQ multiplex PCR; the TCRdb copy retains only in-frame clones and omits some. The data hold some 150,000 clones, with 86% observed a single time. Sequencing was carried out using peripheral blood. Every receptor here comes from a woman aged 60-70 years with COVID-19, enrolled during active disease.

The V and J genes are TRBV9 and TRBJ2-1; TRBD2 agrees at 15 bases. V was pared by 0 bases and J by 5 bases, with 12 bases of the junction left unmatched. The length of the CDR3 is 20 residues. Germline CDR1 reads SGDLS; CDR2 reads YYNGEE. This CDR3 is CASSVDPAGGLAGGHNEQFF. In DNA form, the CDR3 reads TGTGCCAGCAGCGTAGACCCCGCAGGGGGACTAGCGGGAGGCCACAATGAGCAGTTCTTC.

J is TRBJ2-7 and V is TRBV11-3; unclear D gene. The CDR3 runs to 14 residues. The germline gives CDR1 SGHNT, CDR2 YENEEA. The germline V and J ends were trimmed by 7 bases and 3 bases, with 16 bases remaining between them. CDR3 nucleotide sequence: TGTGCCAGCACCCCGGGTACGGGTTACTACGAGCAGTACTTC. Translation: CASTPGTGYYEQYF.

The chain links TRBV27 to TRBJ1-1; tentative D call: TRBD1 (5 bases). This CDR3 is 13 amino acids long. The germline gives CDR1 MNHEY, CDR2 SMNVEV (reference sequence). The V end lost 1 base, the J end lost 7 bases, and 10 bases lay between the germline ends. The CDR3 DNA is TGTGCCAGCAGTTTATTTGGGGCCAGTGAAGCTTTCTTT. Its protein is CASSLFGASEAFF.

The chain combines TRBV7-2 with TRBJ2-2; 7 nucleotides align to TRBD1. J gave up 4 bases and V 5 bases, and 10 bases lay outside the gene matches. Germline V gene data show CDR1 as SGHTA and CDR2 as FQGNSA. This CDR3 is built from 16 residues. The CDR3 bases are TGTGCCAGCAGCCCAAGGACAGGAATACGCACCGGGGAGCTGTTTTTT. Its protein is CASSPRTGIRTGELFF. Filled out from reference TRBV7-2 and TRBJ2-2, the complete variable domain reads GAGVSQSPSNKVTEKGKDVELRCDPISGHTALYWYRQSLGQGLEFLIYFQGNSAPDKSGLPSDRFSAERTGGSVSTLTIQRTQQEDSAVYLCASSPRTGIRTGELFFGEGSRLTVL.

The CDR3 reads CAWTPWGRAYGYTF. CDR3 DNA: TGTGCCTGGACTCCCTGGGGCAGGGCCTATGGCTACACCTTC. The rearrangement links TRBV30 to TRBJ1-2; D perhaps matches TRBD1 (5 bases). V was cut by 4 bases and J by 4 bases, with 16 bases left in between. The CDR3 has 14 amino acids. The germline CDR1 and CDR2 sequences are GTSNPN and SVGIG (reference sequence). Full variable domain (outside the CDR3, taken from reference TRBV30 and TRBJ1-2): SQTIHQWPATLVQPVGSPLSLECTVEGTSNPNLYWYRQAAGRGLQLLFYSVGIGQISSEVPQNLSASRPQDRQFILSSKKLLLSDSGFYLCAWTPWGRAYGYTFGSGTRLTVV.

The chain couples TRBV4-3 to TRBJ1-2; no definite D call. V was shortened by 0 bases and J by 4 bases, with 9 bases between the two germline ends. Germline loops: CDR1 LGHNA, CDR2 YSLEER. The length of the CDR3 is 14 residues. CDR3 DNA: TGCGCCAGCAGCCAAGAAAATCCCGGCTATGGCTACACCTTC. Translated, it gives CASSQENPGYGYTF.

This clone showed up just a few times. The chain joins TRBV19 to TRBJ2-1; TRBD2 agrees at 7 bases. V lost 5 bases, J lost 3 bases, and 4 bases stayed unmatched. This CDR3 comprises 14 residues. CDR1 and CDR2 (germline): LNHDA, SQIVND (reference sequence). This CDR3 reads CASSFGGGYNEQFF. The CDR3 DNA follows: TGTGCCAGTAGTTTTGGCGGGGGCTACAATGAGCAGTTCTTC.

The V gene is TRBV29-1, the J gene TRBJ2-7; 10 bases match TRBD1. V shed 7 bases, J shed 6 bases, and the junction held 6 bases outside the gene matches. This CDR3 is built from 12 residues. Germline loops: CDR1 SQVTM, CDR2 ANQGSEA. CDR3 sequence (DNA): TGCAGCGCTGGGACAGGGGTCGGCGAGCAGTACTTC. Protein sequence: CSAGTGVGEQYF.

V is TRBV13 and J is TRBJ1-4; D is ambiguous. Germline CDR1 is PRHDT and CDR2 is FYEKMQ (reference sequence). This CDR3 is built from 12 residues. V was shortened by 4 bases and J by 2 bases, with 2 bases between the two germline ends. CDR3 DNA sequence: TGTGCCAGCAGCTCTACTAATGAAAAACTGTTTTTT. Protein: CASSSTNEKLFF.